Following are 21 T cell receptor beta chains from one sample sequenced in a study of beta chain features in type 1 diabetes. Sequencing targeted expressed TCRB transcripts, as all isolated RNA had been reverse transcribed. Method: immunoSEQ multiplex PCR; TCRdb's copy keeps in-frame clones and lacks some. The sample lists 850,000 to 900,000 clones, 17% seen once, with 0.023% in the top ten. Sequenced input: naive CD4+ T cells from blood. The receptor set was obtained from a woman between 18 and 30 years old in good health.

This clone was seen more than once but under ten times. This sequence joins TRBV18 and TRBJ2-5; no firm D call. The germline V and J ends were trimmed by 5 bases and 2 bases, with 9 bases remaining between them. The CDR3 runs 13 residues. Germline CDR1 is KGHSH and CDR2 is LQKENI. The CDR3 spells CASSSLEQETQYF. The CDR3 DNA reads as TGTGCCAGCTCATCGTTAGAGCAAGAGACCCAGTACTTC.

This clone was observed a few times. This sequence joins TRBV25-1 and TRBJ2-1, with D perhaps matching TRBD2 (6 bases). This CDR3 region has 14 residues. Germline loops: CDR1 MGHDK, CDR2 SYGVNS. V gave up 1 base and J gave up 8 bases, with 12 bases separating them. This CDR3 reads CASSELGGNHEQFF. For the CDR3, the DNA is TGTGCCAGCAGTGAATTGGGCGGGAACCATGAGCAGTTCTTC. Together with reference TRBV25-1 and TRBJ2-1, the CDR3 gives the full variable domain: EADIYQTPRYLVIGTGKKITLECSQTMGHDKMYWYQQDPGMELHLIHYSYGVNSTEKGDLSSESTVSRIRTEHFPLTLESARPSHTSQYLCASSELGGNHEQFFGPGTRLTVL.

The chain recombines TRBV7-6 with TRBJ1-2; weak D call: TRBD1 (6 bases). Trimming removed 3 bases from V and 5 bases from J, with 25 bases in between. CDR3 size: 18 residues. The germline gives CDR1 SGHVS, CDR2 FNYEAQ. CDR3 sequence: CASSFTRDKDRGKYGYTF. CDR3 sequence (DNA): TGTGCCAGCAGCTTCACCCGGGACAAAGATCGGGGGAAATATGGCTACACCTTC.

This rearrangement joins TRBV5-6 to TRBJ1-5; D remains unclear. V was trimmed by 3 bases and J by 0 bases, leaving 13 bases between them. From germline, CDR1 is SGHDT and CDR2 YYEEEE. The CDR3 sequence is 16 residues long. The CDR3 region has the DNA TGTGCCAGCAGCTCACTCCGGCGGGATAGCAATCAGCCCCAGCATTTT. As protein: CASSSLRRDSNQPQHF.

A few counts support this clone. The rearrangement links TRBV5-4 to TRBJ2-1; D unclear. Germline lookup yields CDR1 SGHNT and CDR2 YYREEE (reference sequence). V was trimmed by 1 base and J by 5 bases, leaving 4 bases between them. The CDR3 spans 12 residues. The CDR3 sequence: CASSLKDNEQFF. DNA for the CDR3: TGTGCCAGCAGCTTGAAGGACAATGAGCAGTTCTTC. Drawing the rest from reference TRBV5-4 and TRBJ2-1, the complete variable domain is ETGVTQSPTHLIKTRGQQVTLRCSSQSGHNTVSWYQQALGQGPQFIFQYYREEENGRGNFPPRFSGLQFPNYSSELNVNALELDDSALYLCASSLKDNEQFFGPGTRLTVL.

CDR3 sequence (DNA): TGTGCCAGCTCACTGAGCTTGGTGGGACAGGCCAACCCCGGGCAGTACTTC. It is translated as CASSLSLVGQANPGQYF. This chain joins TRBV18 and TRBJ2-7, with 8 positions matching TRBD1. With 4 bases clipped from V and 9 bases from J, the junction kept 20 bases outside the gene matches. Germline CDR1 is KGHSH and CDR2 is LQKENI. There are 17 residues in the CDR3. Full variable domain (outside the CDR3, taken from reference TRBV18 and TRBJ2-7): NAGVMQNPRHLVRRRGQEARLRCSPMKGHSHVYWYRQLPEEGLKFMVYLQKENIIDESGMPKERFSAEFPKEGPSILRIQQVVRGDSAAYFCASSLSLVGQANPGQYFGPGTRLTVT.

The chain has TRBV7-9 and TRBJ2-3; 7 bases are a match to TRBD1. The germline gives CDR1 SEHNR, CDR2 FQNEAQ (reference sequence). The CDR3 is 15 residues long. V was clipped by 5 bases and J by 2 bases; unmatched bases: 7. CDR3 DNA sequence: TGTGCCAGCAGCCTTAGACAGGGTCCCACAGATACGCAGTATTTT. This codes for CASSLRQGPTDTQYF.

The sample holds a few counts of this clone. V is TRBV7-9 and J is TRBJ1-3, with no clear D. The V end lost 4 bases, the J end lost 2 bases, and 24 bases lay between the germline ends. The CDR3 is 19 residues long. Germline V gene lookup returns CDR1 SEHNR and CDR2 FQNEAQ (reference sequence). The CDR3, as DNA: TGTGCCAGCAGCTCCCCACGTAGGGTCGGGTTCTACGCTGGAAACACCATATATTTT. Translated, it gives CASSSPRRVGFYAGNTIYF.

This clone was picked up a small number of times. The gene calls are TRBV6-1 and TRBJ2-7; 7 nucleotides agree with TRBD1. The CDR3 spans 14 residues. Germline V gene sequence: CDR1 MNHNS, CDR2 SASEGT. V dropped 8 bases and J dropped 4; count of bases not matched to a gene: 11. This CDR3 reads CASVLGQVPYEQYF. The DNA for the CDR3 is TGTGCCAGCGTCCTCGGACAGGTTCCTTACGAGCAGTACTTC.

This clone was detected a few times. The rearrangement joins TRBV7-8 to TRBJ1-1; TRBD1 agrees at 8 bases. The CDR3 contains 14 residues. J gave up 2 bases and V 6 bases, and 5 bases lay outside the gene matches. The germline V gene encodes CDR1 SGHVS and CDR2 FQNEAQ. The CDR3 region is CASSRTGHNTEAFF. The CDR3 region has the DNA TGTGCCAGCAGTCGGACAGGGCATAACACTGAAGCTTTCTTT.

This clone occurred a few times. The chain couples TRBV27 to TRBJ1-1; D call uncertain. CDR1 is MNHEY and CDR2 is SMNVEV in the germline V gene (reference sequence). The CDR3 consists of 13 residues. Trimming removed 6 bases from V and 4 bases from J, with 12 bases in between. The CDR3 loop reads CASSTRVATEAFF. The CDR3 coding sequence is TGTGCCAGCAGCACACGGGTGGCCACTGAAGCTTTCTTT.

As concerns this clone: The sample has other DNA sequences that encode this CDR3 too. V is TRBV2 and J is TRBJ1-2; D not certain. The CDR3 extends over 11 amino acids. Germline loops: CDR1 SNHLY, CDR2 FYNNEI. V was clipped by 4 bases and J by 7 bases, with 7 bases between them. The DNA of the CDR3 is TGTGCCAGCAGTGCCAGTGGTGGCTACACCTTC. Translated, it gives CASSASGGYTF.

The chain joins TRBV18 to TRBJ2-1; tentatively, D is TRBD2 (5 bases). This CDR3 is 15 amino acids long. Trimming left V 1 base short and J 4 bases short, with 11 bases between. Per germline, CDR1 KGHSH and CDR2 LQKENI. The CDR3 spells CASSPLSAGYNEQFF. The CDR3, as DNA: TGTGCCAGCTCACCACTCAGCGCGGGTTACAATGAGCAGTTCTTC.

There are a few counts of this clone. The chain combines TRBV7-9 with TRBJ2-7; 10 positions agree with TRBD2. The CDR3 is 16 residues long. Trimming removed 5 bases from V and 8 bases from J; junction bases left unmatched: 15. Germline-derived CDR1 and CDR2 are SEHNR and FQNEAQ (reference sequence). CDR3 DNA sequence: TGTGCCAGCAGCCCCCTGCAGGCTAGCGGGAGTGAGAAGCAGTACTTC. The encoded protein is CASSPLQASGSEKQYF.

This clone was seen a few times. The chain joins TRBV5-6 to TRBJ1-5; D unresolved. CDR1 and CDR2 from the germline V gene are SGHDT and YYEEEE. Trimming took off 7 bases at V and 2 bases at J, with 10 bases between the two ends. CDR3 length: 13 residues. The DNA of the CDR3 is TGTGCCAGCTCGCTGCCTGGCAATCAGCCCCAGCATTTT. It yields the protein CASSLPGNQPQHF.

This clone was detected a few times. This rearrangement joins TRBV27 to TRBJ2-5; 10 bases agree with TRBD1. The germline gives CDR1 MNHEY, CDR2 SMNVEV (reference sequence). The V gene end was trimmed by 6 bases and the J gene end by 5 bases; junction bases not matched to a gene: 6. This CDR3 has 14 residues. The CDR3 DNA sequence: TGTGCCAGCAGAAGGACAGGGGGTCTCGAGACCCAGTACTTC. Its protein is CASRRTGGLETQYF.

The chain uses TRBV7-2 and TRBJ1-2; maybe TRBD1 (5 bases). Per germline, CDR1 SGHTA and CDR2 FQGNSA. This CDR3 comprises 15 residues. Between the trimmed V and J ends, which lost 6 bases and 5 bases, there was a span of 19 bases. CDR3 in amino acids: CASRRSRQSFYGYTF. The DNA for the CDR3 is TGTGCCAGCAGGAGATCCAGACAGTCTTTTTATGGCTACACCTTC.

V usage is TRBV4-2 and J usage is TRBJ2-4, with 12 nucleotides matching TRBD1. This CDR3 is built from 17 residues. V gave up 5 bases and J gave up 1 base; unmatched junction bases: 6. The germline gives CDR1 LGHNA, CDR2 YNFKEQ. As DNA, the CDR3 is TGTGCCAGCAGCACCGGGACAGGGGGCCTCGCCAAAAACATTCAGTACTTC. This gives the protein CASSTGTGGLAKNIQYF.

V usage is TRBV5-6 and J usage is TRBJ1-1; 8 bases match TRBD1. J gave up 0 bases and V 2 bases, and 6 bases lay outside the gene matches. The CDR3 extends over 16 amino acids. Per germline, CDR1 SGHDT and CDR2 YYEEEE. This chain's CDR3 is CASSLRTGRLNTEAFF. The DNA of the CDR3 is TGTGCCAGCAGCTTAAGGACAGGGCGACTGAACACTGAAGCTTTCTTT.

The chain uses TRBV6-6 and TRBJ2-1; 7 nucleotides match TRBD2. The CDR3 runs 16 residues. The ends lost 5 bases at V and 8 bases at J; junction bases unmatched: 15. The germline CDR1 and CDR2 sequences are MNHNY and SVGAGI (reference sequence). Written as DNA, the CDR3 is TGTGCCAGCAGTCGATTTACTAGCTCACGGGAGGATGAGCAGTTCTTC. Its protein product is CASSRFTSSREDEQFF.

The chain combines TRBV7-2 with TRBJ2-5; D is possibly TRBD2 (6 bases). The V gene lost 4 bases and the J gene lost 2 bases, with 23 bases spanning the gap. CDR1 and CDR2 from the germline V gene are SGHTA and FQGNSA. There are 18 residues in the CDR3. The CDR3 here is CASSSQPFSGTVQETQYF. The DNA of the CDR3 is TGTGCCAGCAGCTCGCAGCCGTTTTCCGGGACTGTACAAGAGACCCAGTACTTC.